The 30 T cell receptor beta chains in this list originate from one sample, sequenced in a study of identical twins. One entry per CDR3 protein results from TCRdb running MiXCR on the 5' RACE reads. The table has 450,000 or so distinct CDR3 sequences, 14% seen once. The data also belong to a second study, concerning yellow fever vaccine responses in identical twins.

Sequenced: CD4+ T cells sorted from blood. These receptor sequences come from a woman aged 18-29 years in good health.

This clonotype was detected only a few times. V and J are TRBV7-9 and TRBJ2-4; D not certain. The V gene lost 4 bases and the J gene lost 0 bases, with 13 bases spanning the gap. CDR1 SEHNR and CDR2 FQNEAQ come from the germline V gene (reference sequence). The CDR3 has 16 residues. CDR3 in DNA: TGTGCCAGCAGCTCCGATTTGGGTCTAGCCAAAAACATTCAGTACTTC. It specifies CASSSDLGLAKNIQYF. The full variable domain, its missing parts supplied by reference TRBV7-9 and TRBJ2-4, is DTGVSQNPRHKITKRGQNVTFRCDPISEHNRLYWYRQTLGQGPEFLTYFQNEAQLEKSRLLSDRFSAERPKGSFSTLEIQRTEQGDSAMYLCASSSDLGLAKNIQYFGAGTRLSVL.

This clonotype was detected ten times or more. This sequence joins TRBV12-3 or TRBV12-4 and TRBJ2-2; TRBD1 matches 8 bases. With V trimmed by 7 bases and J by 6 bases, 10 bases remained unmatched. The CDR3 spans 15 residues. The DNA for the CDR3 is TGTGCCAGCACCCCCGGGACAGGATTCGCCGGGGAGCTGTTTTTT. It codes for CASTPGTGFAGELFF.

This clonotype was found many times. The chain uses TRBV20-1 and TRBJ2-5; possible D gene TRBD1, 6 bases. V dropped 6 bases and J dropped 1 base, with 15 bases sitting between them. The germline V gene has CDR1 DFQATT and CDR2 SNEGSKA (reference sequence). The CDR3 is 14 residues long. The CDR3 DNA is TGCAGTGCAGAAGGACAGAAAATCCAAGAGACCCAGTACTTC. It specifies CSAEGQKIQETQYF.

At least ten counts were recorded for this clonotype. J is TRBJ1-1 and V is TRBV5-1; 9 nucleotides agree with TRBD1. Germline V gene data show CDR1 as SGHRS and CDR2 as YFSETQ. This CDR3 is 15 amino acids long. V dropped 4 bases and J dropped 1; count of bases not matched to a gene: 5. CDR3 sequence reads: CASSTRQGGNTEAFF. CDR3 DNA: TGCGCCAGCAGCACCCGACAGGGGGGGAACACTGAAGCTTTCTTT. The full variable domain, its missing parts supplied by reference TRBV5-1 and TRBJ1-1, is KAGVTQTPRYLIKTRGQQVTLSCSPISGHRSVSWYQQTPGQGLQFLFEYFSETQRNKGNFPGRFSGRQFSNSRSEMNVSTLELGDSALYLCASSTRQGGNTEAFFGQGTRLTVV.

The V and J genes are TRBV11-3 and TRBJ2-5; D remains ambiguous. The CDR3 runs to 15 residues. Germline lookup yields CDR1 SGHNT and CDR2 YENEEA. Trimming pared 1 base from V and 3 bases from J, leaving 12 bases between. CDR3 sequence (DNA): TGTGCCAGCAGCTTAGGTTTTCGTGGGGAAGAGACCCAGTACTTC. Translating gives CASSLGFRGEETQYF.

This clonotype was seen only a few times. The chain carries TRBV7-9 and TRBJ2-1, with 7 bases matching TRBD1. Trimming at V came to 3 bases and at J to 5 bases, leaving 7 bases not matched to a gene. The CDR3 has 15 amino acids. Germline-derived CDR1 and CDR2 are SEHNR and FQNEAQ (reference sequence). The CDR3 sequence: CASSFLDRRNNEQFF. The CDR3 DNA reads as TGTGCCAGCAGCTTTCTGGACAGGCGAAACAATGAGCAGTTCTTC.

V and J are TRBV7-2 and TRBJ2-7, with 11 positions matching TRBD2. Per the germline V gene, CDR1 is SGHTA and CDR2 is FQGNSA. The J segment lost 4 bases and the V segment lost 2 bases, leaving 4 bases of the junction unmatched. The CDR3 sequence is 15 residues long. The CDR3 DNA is TGTGCCAGCAGCTTACTACTAGCGGGAGTATACGAGCAGTACTTC. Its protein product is CASSLLLAGVYEQYF.

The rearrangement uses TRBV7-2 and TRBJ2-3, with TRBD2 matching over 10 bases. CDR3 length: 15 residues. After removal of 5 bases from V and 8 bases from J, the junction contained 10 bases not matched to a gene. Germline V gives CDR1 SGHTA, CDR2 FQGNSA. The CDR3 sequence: CASSPAGGPSFTQYF. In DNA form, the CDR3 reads TGTGCCAGCAGCCCAGCGGGAGGGCCATCGTTTACGCAGTATTTT.

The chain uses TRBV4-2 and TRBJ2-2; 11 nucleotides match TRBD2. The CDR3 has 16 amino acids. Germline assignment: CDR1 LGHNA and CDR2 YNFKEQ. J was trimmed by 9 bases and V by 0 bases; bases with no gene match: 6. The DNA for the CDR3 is TGTGCCAGCAGCCAAGAGCCTACTAGCGGGAGTAGGGAGCTGTTTTTT. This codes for CASSQEPTSGSRELFF.

The CDR3 region has the DNA TGTGCCAGCATGGATTGGTCCACCTACGAGCAGTACTTC. This sequence encodes CASMDWSTYEQYF. The V gene is TRBV3-1, the J gene TRBJ2-7; D is undetermined. The germline V and J ends were trimmed by 7 bases and 2 bases, with 12 bases remaining between them. Germline V gene lookup returns CDR1 LGHDT and CDR2 YNNKEL (reference sequence). The CDR3 contains 13 residues.

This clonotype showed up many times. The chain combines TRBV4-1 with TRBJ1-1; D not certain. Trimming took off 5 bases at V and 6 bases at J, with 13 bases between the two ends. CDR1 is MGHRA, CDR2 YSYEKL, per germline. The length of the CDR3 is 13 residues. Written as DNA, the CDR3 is TGCGCCAGCAGCTCCCCGGGGTACCCTGAAGCTTTCTTT. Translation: CASSSPGYPEAFF.

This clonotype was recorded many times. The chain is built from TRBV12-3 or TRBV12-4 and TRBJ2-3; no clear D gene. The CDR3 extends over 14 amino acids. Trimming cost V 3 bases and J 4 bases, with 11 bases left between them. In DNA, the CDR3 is TGTGCCAGCAGTTTTGACACCGTAGCAGATACGCAGTATTTT. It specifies CASSFDTVADTQYF.

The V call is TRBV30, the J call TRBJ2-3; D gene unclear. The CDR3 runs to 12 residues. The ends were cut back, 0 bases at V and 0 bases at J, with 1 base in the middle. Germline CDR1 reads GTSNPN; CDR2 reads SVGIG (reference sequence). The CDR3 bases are TGTGCCTGGAGTGTGAGCACAGATACGCAGTATTTT. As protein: CAWSVSTDTQYF.

Here the CDR3 reads CASSQNRGRTESPLHF. CDR3 DNA: TGTGCCAGCAGCCAAAATAGGGGCCGAACCGAATCACCCCTCCACTTT. This sequence joins TRBV14 and TRBJ1-6, with D tentatively TRBD1 (5 bases). Trimming cost V 2 bases and J 10 bases, with 18 bases left between them. Germline CDR1 SGHDN, CDR2 FVKESK. CDR3 size: 16 residues.

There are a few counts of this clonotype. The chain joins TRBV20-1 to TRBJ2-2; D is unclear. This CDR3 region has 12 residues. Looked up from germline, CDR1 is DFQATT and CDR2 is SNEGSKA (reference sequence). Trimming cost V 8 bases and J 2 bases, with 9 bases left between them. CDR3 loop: CSPRRNTGELFF. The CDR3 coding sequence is TGCAGTCCAAGGAGAAACACCGGGGAGCTGTTTTTT.

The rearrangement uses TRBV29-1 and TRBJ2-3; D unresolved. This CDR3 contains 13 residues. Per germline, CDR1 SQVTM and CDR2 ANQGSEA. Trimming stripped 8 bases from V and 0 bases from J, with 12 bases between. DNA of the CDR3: TGCAGCCTTCCGGGTAGTAGCACAGATACGCAGTATTTT. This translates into CSLPGSSTDTQYF.

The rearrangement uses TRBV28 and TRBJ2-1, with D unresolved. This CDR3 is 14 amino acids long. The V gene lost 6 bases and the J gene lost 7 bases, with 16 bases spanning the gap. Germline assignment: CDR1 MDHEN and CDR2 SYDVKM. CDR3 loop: CASRLAVTWNEQFF. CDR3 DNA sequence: TGTGCCAGCAGACTGGCAGTTACGTGGAATGAGCAGTTCTTC.

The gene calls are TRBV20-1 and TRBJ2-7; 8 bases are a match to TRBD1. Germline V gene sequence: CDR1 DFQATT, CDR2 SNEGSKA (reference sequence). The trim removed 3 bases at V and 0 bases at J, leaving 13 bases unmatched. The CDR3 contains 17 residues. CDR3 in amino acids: CSASSTTGQGSSYEQYF. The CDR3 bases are TGCAGTGCTAGTTCAACTACCGGACAGGGAAGCTCCTACGAGCAGTACTTC.

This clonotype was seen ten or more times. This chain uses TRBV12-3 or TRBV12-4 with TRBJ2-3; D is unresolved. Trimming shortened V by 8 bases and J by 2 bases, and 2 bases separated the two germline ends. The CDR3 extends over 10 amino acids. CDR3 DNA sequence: TGTGCCAGCTCCACAGATACGCAGTATTTT. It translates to CASSTDTQYF.

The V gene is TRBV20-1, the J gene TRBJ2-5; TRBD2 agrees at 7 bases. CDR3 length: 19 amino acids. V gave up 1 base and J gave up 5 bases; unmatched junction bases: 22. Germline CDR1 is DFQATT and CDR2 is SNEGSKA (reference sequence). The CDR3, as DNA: TGCAGTGCTAGAGCGGCCCAAGGTGGCGGGAGAAGGGTTAGTGAGACCCAGTACTTC. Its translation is CSARAAQGGGRRVSETQYF.

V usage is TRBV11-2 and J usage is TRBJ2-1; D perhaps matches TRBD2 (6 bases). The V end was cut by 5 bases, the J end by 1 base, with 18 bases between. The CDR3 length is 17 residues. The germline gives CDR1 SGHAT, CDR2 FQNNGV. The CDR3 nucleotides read TGTGCCAGCAGCCCCTCTAGAGCGGGCAATTCCTACAATGAGCAGTTCTTC. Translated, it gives CASSPSRAGNSYNEQFF.

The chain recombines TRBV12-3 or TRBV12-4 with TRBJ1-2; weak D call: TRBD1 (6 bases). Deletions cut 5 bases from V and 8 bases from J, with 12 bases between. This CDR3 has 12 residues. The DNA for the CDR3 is TGTGCCAGCAGTCTACAGGGTGTGGGCTACACCTTC. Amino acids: CASSLQGVGYTF.

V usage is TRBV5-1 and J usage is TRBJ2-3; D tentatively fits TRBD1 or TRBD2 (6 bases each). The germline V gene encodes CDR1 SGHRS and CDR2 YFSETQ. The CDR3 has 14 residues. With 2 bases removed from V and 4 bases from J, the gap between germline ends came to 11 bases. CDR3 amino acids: CASSLKGGSDTQYF. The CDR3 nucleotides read TGCGCCAGCAGCTTAAAGGGGGGCTCAGATACGCAGTATTTT.

CDR3 protein: CASSFQLTGKQFF. CDR3 bases: TGTGCCAGCAGTTTTCAATTGACAGGGAAGCAGTTCTTC. The J gene is TRBJ2-1, the V gene TRBV27, with TRBD1 identical over 7 bases. The length of the CDR3 is 13 residues. The V and J ends lost 3 bases and 11 bases, in that order; junction bases with no gene match: 7. Germline lookup yields CDR1 MNHEY and CDR2 SMNVEV (reference sequence).

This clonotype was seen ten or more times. CDR3 nucleotide sequence: TGTGCCACCAGTGATCCGGACGGTACCTACGAGCAGTACTTC. Translating it yields CATSDPDGTYEQYF. V usage is TRBV24-1 and J usage is TRBJ2-7; D call uncertain. Germline-derived CDR1 and CDR2 are KGHDR and SFDVKD. The length of the CDR3 is 14 residues. Trimming pared 3 bases from V and 2 bases from J, leaving 10 bases between.

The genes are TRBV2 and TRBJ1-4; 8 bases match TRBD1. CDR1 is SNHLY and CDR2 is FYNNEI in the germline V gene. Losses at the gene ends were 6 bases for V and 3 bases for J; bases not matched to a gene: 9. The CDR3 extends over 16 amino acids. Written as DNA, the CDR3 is TGTGCCAGCAGCCTAACAGGGGGTGCAGCTAATGAAAAACTGTTTTTT. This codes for CASSLTGGAANEKLFF.

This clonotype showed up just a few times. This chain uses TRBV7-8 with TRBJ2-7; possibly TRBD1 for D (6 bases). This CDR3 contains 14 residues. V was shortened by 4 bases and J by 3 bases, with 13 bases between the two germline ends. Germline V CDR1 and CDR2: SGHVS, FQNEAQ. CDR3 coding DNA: TGTGCCAGCAGCTCGTATAAGGACAGCTACGAGCAGTACTTC. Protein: CASSSYKDSYEQYF.

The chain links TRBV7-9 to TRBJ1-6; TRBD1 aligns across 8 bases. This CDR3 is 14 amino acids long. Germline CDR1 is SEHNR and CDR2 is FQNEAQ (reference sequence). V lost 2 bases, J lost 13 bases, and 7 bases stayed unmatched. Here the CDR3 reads CASSLKTGVGPLHF. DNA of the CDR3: TGTGCCAGCAGCTTAAAGACAGGGGTTGGGCCCCTCCACTTT.

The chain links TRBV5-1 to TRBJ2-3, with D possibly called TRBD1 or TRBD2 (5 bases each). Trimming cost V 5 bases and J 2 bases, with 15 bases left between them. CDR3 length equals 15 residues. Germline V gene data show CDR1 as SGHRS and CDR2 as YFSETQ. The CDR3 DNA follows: TGCGCCAGCAGAGTCCGGGACCCTTACACAGATACGCAGTATTTT. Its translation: CASRVRDPYTDTQYF. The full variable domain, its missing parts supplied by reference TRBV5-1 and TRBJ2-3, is KAGVTQTPRYLIKTRGQQVTLSCSPISGHRSVSWYQQTPGQGLQFLFEYFSETQRNKGNFPGRFSGRQFSNSRSEMNVSTLELGDSALYLCASRVRDPYTDTQYFGPGTRLTVL.

This CDR3 is CSVDRGEDTQYF. DNA for the CDR3: TGCAGCGTAGACAGGGGTGAAGATACGCAGTATTTT. The rearrangement joins TRBV29-1 to TRBJ2-3; 8 bases match TRBD1. Per the germline V gene, CDR1 is SQVTM and CDR2 is ANQGSEA. The CDR3 is 12 amino acids. J was trimmed by 5 bases and V by 6 bases; bases with no gene match: 4.